These 21 T cell receptor beta chains share one sample of origin, sequenced in a study of circulating and synovial CD4+ cells in juvenile arthritis. TCRdb's copy holds only in-frame clones and misses some; the assay was immunoSEQ multiplex PCR. Of around 32,000 clones in the sample, around 95% are singletons; the top ten hold about 3.1%. Sequencing was carried out using CD4+ T cells from blood. The receptors come from a human donor with juvenile idiopathic arthritis.

This clone was detected once. The chain links TRBV5-5 to TRBJ1-1; 7 bases line up with TRBD1. The length of the CDR3 is 14 residues. The junction had 8 bases not matched to a gene; V was cut back by 2 bases and J by 7 bases. Germline lookup yields CDR1 SGHKS and CDR2 YYEKEE (reference sequence). The CDR3 DNA reads as TGTGCCAGCAGCTTCCTCGGACGGGACAGTGAAGCTTTCTTT. Its protein product is CASSFLGRDSEAFF. Variable domain in full (rest from reference TRBV5-5 and TRBJ1-1): DAGVTQSPTHLIKTRGQQVTLRCSPISGHKSVSWYQQVLGQGPQFIFQYYEKEERGRGNFPDRFSARQFPNYSSELNVNALLLGDSALYLCASSFLGRDSEAFFGQGTRLTVV.

V gene TRBV19 combines with J gene TRBJ1-5; D is unresolved. CDR3 size: 11 residues. Per the germline V gene, CDR1 is LNHDA and CDR2 is SQIVND (reference sequence). V lost 7 bases, J lost 9 bases, and 10 bases lay in between. In DNA, the CDR3 is TGTGCCAGTACCAGAGGTGGGCCCCAGCATTTT. It translates to CASTRGGPQHF.

The V call is TRBV5-1, the J call TRBJ1-1; D not certain. V was shortened by 7 bases and J by 1 base, with 8 bases between the two germline ends. Per germline, CDR1 SGHRS and CDR2 YFSETQ. CDR3 length: 12 residues. CDR3 nucleotide sequence: TGCGCCAGCCAGGATCCGAACACTGAAGCTTTCTTT. This encodes CASQDPNTEAFF.

CDR3 residues: CASSFPNQPQHF. CDR3 nucleotide sequence: TGTGCCAGCAGTTTCCCGAATCAGCCCCAGCATTTT. The V call is TRBV27, the J call TRBJ1-5; D uncertain. The CDR3 contains 12 residues. Per the germline V gene, CDR1 is MNHEY and CDR2 is SMNVEV (reference sequence). V lost 3 bases, J lost 4 bases, and 4 bases lay in between.

J is TRBJ2-7 and V is TRBV27; 9 positions agree with TRBD1. From germline, CDR1 is MNHEY and CDR2 SMNVEV (reference sequence). The CDR3 has 13 amino acids. V lost 6 bases and J lost 3; bases outside the gene matches: 3. DNA of the CDR3: TGTGCCAGCAGCCGGGACAGGGTCTACGAGCAGTACTTC. Amino acid sequence: CASSRDRVYEQYF.

This rearrangement joins TRBV5-4 to TRBJ2-5; D might be TRBD1 (7 bases). The CDR3 runs 16 residues. Trimming shortened V by 5 bases and J by 2 bases, and 19 bases separated the two germline ends. The germline CDR1 and CDR2 sequences are SGHNT and YYREEE (reference sequence). The DNA of the CDR3 is TGTGCCAGCAGACCACCGGGAGCCAGGGGGCAAGAGACCCAGTACTTC. It translates to CASRPPGARGQETQYF.

The chain uses TRBV5-1 and TRBJ2-5; 11 bases agree with TRBD2. The V gene's germline CDR1 is SGHRS and CDR2 YFSETQ. V lost 2 bases to trimming and J lost 5 bases; unmatched junction nucleotides: 23. The CDR3 has 21 amino acids. The CDR3 loop reads CASSLTGILLAGGPIRETQYF. The CDR3 nucleotides are TGCGCCAGCAGCTTAACAGGGATTCTATTAGCGGGAGGGCCTATAAGGGAGACCCAGTACTTC.

The chain joins TRBV6-5 to TRBJ2-5, with TRBD1 identical over 10 bases. From germline, CDR1 is MNHEY and CDR2 SVGAGI. The junction had 9 bases not matched to a gene; V was cut back by 4 bases and J by 4 bases. The CDR3 sequence is 16 residues long. CDR3 in amino acids: CASSFRWTGGRETQYF. For the CDR3, the DNA is TGTGCCAGCAGTTTTCGTTGGACAGGGGGTCGAGAGACCCAGTACTTC.

The chain combines TRBV5-1 with TRBJ2-7; TRBD1 agrees at 9 bases. The V gene end was trimmed by 0 bases and the J gene end by 3 bases; junction bases not matched to a gene: 1. Per germline, CDR1 SGHRS and CDR2 YFSETQ. This CDR3 comprises 14 residues. In DNA, the CDR3 is TGCGCCAGCAGCTTGGGACAGGGGGGCTACGAGCAGTACTTC. It yields the protein CASSLGQGGYEQYF.

The J gene is TRBJ1-2, the V gene TRBV9, with D tentatively TRBD1 (6 bases). This CDR3 has 16 amino acids. The V end was cut by 2 bases, the J end by 0 bases, with 14 bases between. Germline-derived CDR1 and CDR2 are SGDLS and YYNGEE. The CDR3 here is CASSVSTGSANYGYTF. For the CDR3, the DNA is TGTGCCAGCAGCGTCTCGACAGGCTCCGCTAACTATGGCTACACCTTC.

The gene calls are TRBV30 and TRBJ2-1; D is possibly TRBD2 (6 bases). The V gene lost 2 bases and the J gene lost 2 bases, with 10 bases spanning the gap. The CDR3 totals 14 residues. Germline V lookup: CDR1 GTSNPN, CDR2 SVGIG (reference sequence). The CDR3: CAWSSLAAYNEQFF. CDR3 nucleotides: TGTGCCTGGAGTTCCTTAGCGGCCTACAATGAGCAGTTCTTC.

This clone was recorded only once. The chain carries TRBV5-1 and TRBJ2-7; the D is unclear. Germline assignment: CDR1 SGHRS and CDR2 YFSETQ. The V gene lost 7 bases and the J gene lost 3 bases, with 17 bases spanning the gap. The CDR3 contains 14 residues. CDR3 loop: CASGSTSAYYEQYF. CDR3 bases: TGCGCCAGCGGCTCGACAAGTGCCTACTACGAGCAGTACTTC.

The rearrangement joins TRBV7-9 to TRBJ2-7; D is undetermined. The CDR3 length is 13 residues. CDR1 is SEHNR and CDR2 is FQNEAQ in the germline V gene (reference sequence). Trimming left V 7 bases short and J 4 bases short, with 14 bases between. The CDR3 bases are TGTGCCAGCACCGGAGAAGGCCCATACGAGCAGTACTTC. It specifies CASTGEGPYEQYF.

The rearrangement joins TRBV19 to TRBJ2-2, with no clear D. The germline gives CDR1 LNHDA, CDR2 SQIVND (reference sequence). This CDR3 spans 14 amino acids. Trimming stripped 7 bases from V and 0 bases from J, with 9 bases between. The CDR3 DNA sequence: TGTGCCAGTACGTACACAGCGAACACCGGGGAGCTGTTTTTT. This sequence encodes CASTYTANTGELFF.

This clone was found once. V is TRBV5-1 and J is TRBJ2-7; D might be TRBD1 (5 bases). Trimming stripped 4 bases from V and 0 bases from J, with 14 bases between. The CDR3 spans 15 residues. The germline V gene encodes CDR1 SGHRS and CDR2 YFSETQ. The CDR3 here is CASSPQGMTSYEQYF. CDR3 in DNA: TGCGCCAGCAGCCCCCAGGGTATGACCTCCTACGAGCAGTACTTC.

A remark on this clone: A junction end diverges from the germline sequence, so it may reflect a read error. The chain recombines TRBV2 with TRBJ1-4; weak D call: TRBD1 (5 bases). The CDR3 consists of 16 residues. Germline assignment: CDR1 SNHLY and CDR2 FYNNEI. DNA of the CDR3: TGTGCCAGCAGAGAAGGGGCAGGGTGGATAAATGAAAAACTGTTTTTT. Residues: CASREGAGWINEKLFF.

The V gene is TRBV6-6, the J gene TRBJ2-7, with a tentative D call TRBD1 (5 bases). Germline V gene lookup returns CDR1 MNHNY and CDR2 SVGAGI (reference sequence). The CDR3 runs 14 residues. Trimming took off 2 bases at V and 2 bases at J, with 10 bases between the two ends. The chain's CDR3 is CASSYGQGAYEQYF. CDR3 DNA: TGTGCCAGCAGTTACGGGCAGGGTGCCTACGAGCAGTACTTC.

About this clone itself: One junction end disagrees with the germline gene, perhaps due to a read error. This chain links TRBV7-7 with TRBJ2-3, with 12 positions matching TRBD2. The germline V gene encodes CDR1 SSHAT and CDR2 FNYEAQ (reference sequence). The CDR3 is 14 amino acids. As DNA, the CDR3 is TGTGCTAGCAGCCCGGGACTAGCGGGAGATACGCAGTATTTT. It codes for CASSPGLAGDTQYF.

The DNA of the CDR3 is TGTGCCAGCAGTCCTCCTAGCGGGAGTGGTTACGAGCAGTACTTC. Protein sequence: CASSPPSGSGYEQYF. The J gene is TRBJ2-7, the V gene TRBV28; 10 bases are shared with TRBD2. CDR3 size: 15 residues. Trimming took 5 bases from V and 4 from J; bases not matched to a gene: 8. Germline values: CDR1 MDHEN, CDR2 SYDVKM.

This sequence joins TRBV10-1 and TRBJ1-2, with 10 bases fitting TRBD1. Germline V gene lookup returns CDR1 WNHNN and CDR2 SYGVQD (reference sequence). The CDR3 sequence is 14 residues long. J gave up 6 bases and V 2 bases, and 3 bases lay outside the gene matches. CDR3 in amino acids: CASSEGTGANGYTF. CDR3 in DNA: TGCGCCAGCAGTGAGGGGACAGGGGCGAATGGCTACACCTTC.

This chain uses TRBV4-2 with TRBJ2-7; the match to TRBD2 covers 10 bases. CDR1 and CDR2 from the germline V gene are LGHNA and YNFKEQ. CDR3 length: 16 amino acids. The ends lost 3 bases at V and 6 bases at J; junction bases unmatched: 11. This chain's CDR3 is CASSQAIIAGGSEQYF. DNA of the CDR3: TGTGCCAGCAGCCAGGCCATCATAGCGGGAGGTTCCGAGCAGTACTTC.